The source of this T cell receptor beta chain is a study of blood T cell repertoires in COVID-19. Study summary: PBMCs, B-cell-depleted T cells, or T cells provided the cDNA or gDNA that made up the material.

Methods used by the authors: Nucleated cell counts were estimated from reference gene primer amplification. Some clones are missing from TCRdb's copy, which holds only in-frame ones; the method was immunoSEQ multiplex PCR. V and J calls and clone size come straight from that table; D and trimming were deduced from the DNA. There are about 410,000 clones in the sample; about 88% occur only once, and about 1.6% lies in the top ten. Germline CDR1 MDHEN, CDR2 SYDVKM. Between the trimmed V and J ends, which lost 3 bases and 4 bases, there was a span of 9 bases. The CDR3 is made up of 13 amino acids. The sequencing sample was made of peripheral blood. This sequence originates from a middle-aged woman with COVID-19, enrolled during active disease. The chain joins TRBV28 to TRBJ2-5; D may be TRBD1 (5 bases). The CDR3 DNA is TGTGCCAGCAGTTTCCTCGACAGAGAGACCCAGTACTTC. As protein: CASSFLDRETQYF.